This TCR beta chain stems from a study of blood T cell repertoires in COVID-19. On the study more broadly: Some COVID-19 samples were acute and others convalescent; all came from the United States, Italy and Spain.

Participants spanned ages about 18 to 90 years and resided in 20 to 30 US areas. Membership in each cohort depended on participant-reported clinical history. In the study's own analysis: Nucleated cell number was recorded as an estimate derived from reference gene primer amplification. Sequenced by immunoSEQ multiplex PCR; TCRdb stores in-frame clones only, minus some. V and J calls plus clone size are reproduced from that table; the DNA served to infer D and trimming. Of around 150,000 clones in the sample, 65% to 85% were seen once. The TCR sequence derives from a woman in her sixties who had recovered from COVID-19. Sequenced material: PBMCs or T cells enriched from blood (not recorded which).

CDR3 DNA: TGTGCCAGCAGTATTAATAGCGGGAACAATGAGCAGTTCTTC. As protein: CASSINSGNNEQFF. The V call is TRBV6-4, the J call TRBJ2-1; 8 bases map to TRBD2. After removal of 5 bases from V and 5 bases from J, the junction contained 5 bases not matched to a gene. This CDR3 contains 14 residues. Germline CDR1 MRHNA, CDR2 SNTAGT.